This passage covers 9 T cell receptor beta chains from one sample sequenced in a study of early T cells in non-severe SARS-CoV-2 infection. TCRdb fed the 5' RACE reads into MiXCR, producing one record per CDR3 protein. The data contain 64,000 or so distinct CDR3 sequences, around 11% of them seen just once; the ten biggest clones take up approximately 3%. Sequenced material: whole blood, taken at baseline. The source is an adult who was a healthcare worker with PCR-confirmed SARS-CoV-2 infection or an uninfected control (not recorded which).

The rearrangement joins TRBV7-8 to TRBJ2-5; D call uncertain. In germline, CDR1 is SGHVS, CDR2 FQNEAQ. V was cut by 1 base and J by 3 bases, with 9 bases left in between. This CDR3 contains 14 residues. The CDR3 coding sequence is TGTGCCAGCAGCTTAGAGCAACTAAAAGAGACCCAGTACTTC. Translating it yields CASSLEQLKETQYF.

This clonotype was picked up a small number of times. This chain connects TRBV29-1 to TRBJ1-3; D possibly corresponds to TRBD1 (5 bases). This CDR3 has 15 residues. V was clipped by 4 bases and J by 2 bases, with 15 bases between them. The V gene's germline CDR1 is SQVTM and CDR2 ANQGSEA. Here the CDR3 DNA reads TGCAGCGTTGTACAGAGGGGCAGTACTGGAAACACCATATATTTT. Translated, it gives CSVVQRGSTGNTIYF.

The rearrangement uses TRBV29-1 and TRBJ1-1; D unclear. The CDR3 contains 12 residues. The germline gives CDR1 SQVTM, CDR2 ANQGSEA. V shed 6 bases and J shed 3 bases, with 11 bases lying between them. In DNA form, the CDR3 reads TGCAGCGTGGACGTACGGGACACTGAAGCTTTCTTT. This encodes CSVDVRDTEAFF.

At least ten counts were recorded for this clonotype. The chain uses TRBV7-9 and TRBJ2-2; D is ambiguous. Trimming left V 3 bases short and J 5 bases short, with 10 bases between. The CDR3 is made up of 14 amino acids. Germline V gene data show CDR1 as SEHNR and CDR2 as FQNEAQ (reference sequence). This chain's CDR3 is CASSFQRSTGELFF. The CDR3 bases are TGTGCCAGCAGCTTTCAACGGTCTACCGGGGAGCTGTTTTTT. Using reference TRBV7-9 and TRBJ2-2 for the parts outside the CDR3, the full variable domain is DTGVSQNPRHKITKRGQNVTFRCDPISEHNRLYWYRQTLGQGPEFLTYFQNEAQLEKSRLLSDRFSAERPKGSFSTLEIQRTEQGDSAMYLCASSFQRSTGELFFGEGSRLTVL.

This clonotype has a count of ten or more. The chain combines TRBV7-2 with TRBJ1-6; no clear D gene. The CDR3 runs 12 residues. Trimming left V 3 bases short and J 10 bases short, with 7 bases between. CDR1 is SGHTA, CDR2 FQGNSA, per germline. CDR3 bases: TGTGCCAGCAGCTTTGCGGAGTCACCCCTCCACTTT. Residues: CASSFAESPLHF.

This chain connects TRBV7-2 to TRBJ2-3; D might be TRBD1 (6 bases). The CDR3 runs 16 residues. Germline-derived CDR1 and CDR2 are SGHTA and FQGNSA. V lost 3 bases and J 0 bases, leaving 13 bases between the germline ends. The CDR3 here is CASSFGGSTSTDTQYF. In DNA form, the CDR3 reads TGTGCCAGCAGCTTTGGGGGCTCCACTAGCACAGATACGCAGTATTTT.

This clonotype was found many times. This sequence joins TRBV14 and TRBJ2-5; D is unclear. The CDR3 sequence is 13 residues long. Trimming took 5 bases from V and 5 from J, leaving 12 bases between them. Germline CDR1 is SGHDN and CDR2 is FVKESK. The CDR3 here is CASSIRRVETQYF. Here the CDR3 DNA reads TGTGCCAGCAGCATCCGTCGAGTGGAGACCCAGTACTTC.

This clonotype was seen more than once but under ten times. The J gene is TRBJ1-6, the V gene TRBV2; D unresolved. V gave up 7 bases and J gave up 7 bases, with 14 bases separating them. Germline V lookup: CDR1 SNHLY, CDR2 FYNNEI. The CDR3 is made up of 14 amino acids. This CDR3 reads CASKLRDLNSPLHF. As DNA, the CDR3 is TGTGCCAGCAAATTACGTGATTTGAATTCACCCCTCCACTTT. The variable domain in full, completed from reference TRBV2 and TRBJ1-6, reads EPEVTQTPSHQVTQMGQEVILRCVPISNHLYFYWYRQILGQKVEFLVSFYNNEISEKSEIFDDQFSVERPDGSNFTLKIRSTKLEDSAMYFCASKLRDLNSPLHFGNGTRLTVT.

The sample holds many counts of this clonotype. This chain connects TRBV6-6 to TRBJ2-3; D is unclear. Germline V gene lookup returns CDR1 MNHNY and CDR2 SVGAGI (reference sequence). This CDR3 contains 14 residues. The ends were cut back, 0 bases at V and 0 bases at J, with 4 bases in the middle. CDR3: CASSYSDSTDTQYF. CDR3 in DNA: TGTGCCAGCAGTTACTCGGACAGCACAGATACGCAGTATTTT.